This TCR beta chain stems from a study of blood T cell repertoires in COVID-19. Study-level information: Specimens from acute and convalescent COVID-19 originated in the United States, Italy and Spain. In each case, the material was cDNA or gDNA derived from T cells, B-cell-depleted T cells, or PBMCs.

With 8 bases clipped from V and 4 bases from J, the junction kept 7 bases outside the gene matches. This CDR3 has 14 amino acids. The V gene's germline CDR1 is LNHDA and CDR2 SQIVND (reference sequence). This table comes from immunoSEQ multiplex PCR, and its TCRdb copy is limited to in-frame clones, with some not included. The sample yields some 99,000 clones, 84% seen once. This TCR derives from a woman aged 45-59 years with acute or convalescent COVID-19. The chain couples TRBV19 to TRBJ1-4, with TRBD1 matching 7 bases. The material sequenced was peripheral blood. The CDR3 nucleotides read TGTGCCAGTTCCCTACAGGGGTTTAATGAAAAACTGTTTTTT. This gives the protein CASSLQGFNEKLFF.